This record covers a single T cell receptor (beta chain). Its antigen is not known. This specimen belongs to a study of T cells in Graves' hyperthyroidism and ophthalmopathy. Exclusion criteria comprised uncontrolled infection, other autoimmune disease, pregnancy or lactation. The CDR3 regions of TCR beta were amplified from RNA transcripts. A set of HTBI primers served as the primers for a first-round RT-PCR of the TCR CDR3. TCRdb reprocessed the multiplex PCR reads via MiXCR and lists one record per CDR3 protein. This table holds 300,000 or so distinct CDR3 sequences, approximately 17% found once. Overall study results and limits: Ophthalmopathy got predicted by the model a median about 6.5 months before its onset.

The source material was blood. This receptor was obtained from a man aged 25 to 40 with Graves' hyperthyroidism.

CDR3 in DNA: TGTGCCAGCAGCCCACTAGCGGAGTACGAGCAGTACTTC. It encodes CASSPLAEYEQYF. This chain links TRBV7-9 with TRBJ2-7; 8 nucleotides align to TRBD2. This CDR3 is 13 amino acids long. Germline loops: CDR1 SEHNR, CDR2 FQNEAQ (reference sequence). Trimming took 5 bases from V and 4 from J; bases not matched to a gene: 4.